This T cell receptor (beta chain) was sequenced in a study of identical twins. Overall study findings and caveats: Cord blood beta clonotypes present at high abundance carried fewer insertions; no such pattern appeared in memory repertoires. Cross-sectional statistics, not tracking of the same donors, supported the conclusions. Modelling approaches yielded underestimates of out-of-frame TCR alpha sharing between monozygotic twins.

Of note for this clonotype: Its antigen is as yet unknown.

Germline lookup yields CDR1 SGHTA and CDR2 FQGTGA. The CDR3 contains 17 residues. The trim removed 2 bases at V and 0 bases at J, leaving 3 bases unmatched. Every one of the donors was a healthy Caucasian. Using its own MiXCR run on the 5' RACE reads, TCRdb lists one record per CDR3 protein. Of about 690,000 distinct CDR3 sequences in the sample, approximately 6% were seen once. The specimen sequenced was naive T cells sorted from blood. The chain joins TRBV7-3 to TRBJ2-3; the match to TRBD2 covers 12 bases. The TCR originated in a man aged 18 to 30 in good health. The CDR3 bases are TGTGCCAGCAGCTTACTAGCGGGAGGGTCTAGCACAGATACGCAGTATTTT. Translation: CASSLLAGGSSTDTQYF. Complete variable domain (other parts from reference TRBV7-3 and TRBJ2-3): GAGVSQTPSNKVTEKGKYVELRCDPISGHTALYWYRQSLGQGPEFLIYFQGTGAADDSGLPNDRFFAVRPEGSVSTLKIQRTERGDSAVYLCASSLLAGGSSTDTQYFGPGTRLTVL.